This TCR beta chain was obtained from a study of T cell changes during pregnancy in multiple sclerosis. Profiled with immunoSEQ multiplex PCR; TCRdb holds only in-frame clones, not every one. The table lists about 43,000 clones, 85% to 90% of them singletons. This TCR came from a female donor in good health, enrolled as a control in a pregnancy study. The material was peripheral blood, obtained in the second trimester of pregnancy.

The CDR3 loop is CASSRSDYGYTF. In DNA form, the CDR3 reads TGTGCCAGCAGCCGGAGTGACTATGGCTACACCTTC. J is TRBJ1-2 and V is TRBV7-9; D remains ambiguous. Between the trimmed V and J ends, which lost 5 bases and 3 bases, there was a span of 7 bases. This CDR3 has 12 residues. CDR1 and CDR2 from the germline V gene are SEHNR and FQNEAQ (reference sequence). The whole variable domain, remainder taken from reference TRBV7-9 and TRBJ1-2, is DTGVSQNPRHKITKRGQNVTFRCDPISEHNRLYWYRQTLGQGPEFLTYFQNEAQLEKSRLLSDRFSAERPKGSFSTLEIQRTEQGDSAMYLCASSRSDYGYTFGSGTRLTVV.